These 20 T cell receptor beta chains were all obtained from the same sample, sequenced in a study of blood T cell repertoires in COVID-19. The data were produced by immunoSEQ multiplex PCR, yet TCRdb's version contains in-frame clones alone and is incomplete. The data contain about 280,000 clones, 83% of them seen just once; the ten biggest clones take up around a tenth. The specimen was peripheral blood. These receptors were obtained from a woman aged 50 to 60 who had recovered from COVID-19.

J is TRBJ2-1 and V is TRBV3-1 (or the pseudogene TRBV3-2); the D gene is possibly TRBD2 (5 bases). The CDR3 is 20 residues long. Trimming removed 2 bases from V and 0 bases from J, with 23 bases in between. The germline gives CDR1 LGHDT, CDR2 YNNKEL (reference sequence). The CDR3 region is CASSQSLPLGSLPSYNEQFF. The DNA of the CDR3 is TGTGCCAGCAGCCAATCCCTTCCATTGGGGAGTCTACCCTCCTACAATGAGCAGTTCTTC.

J is TRBJ2-7 and V is TRBV19; 11 positions agree with TRBD2. CDR1 LNHDA and CDR2 SQIVND come from the germline V gene (reference sequence). Germline trimming cut 3 bases from V and 6 bases from J; bases unmatched to any gene: 4. The CDR3 covers 14 residues. CDR3 protein: CASSIGLAGGEQYF. CDR3 coding DNA: TGTGCCAGTAGTATCGGACTAGCGGGCGGCGAGCAGTACTTC.

The chain is built from TRBV5-1 and TRBJ2-7, with 9 bases lining up with TRBD1. CDR1 and CDR2 from the germline V gene are SGHRS and YFSETQ. The CDR3 loop spans 15 amino acids. Trimming removed 4 bases from V and 0 bases from J; junction bases left unmatched: 5. CDR3 nucleotide sequence: TGCGCCAGCAGCGCCGGGACAGGGATCTCCTACGAGCAGTACTTC. As protein: CASSAGTGISYEQYF.

The J gene is TRBJ1-1, the V gene TRBV18; D is uncertain. CDR3 length: 14 residues. CDR1 KGHSH and CDR2 LQKENI come from the germline V gene. Deletions cut 5 bases from V and 0 bases from J, with 10 bases between. CDR3 amino acids: CASSLGVVNTEAFF. CDR3 bases: TGTGCCAGCTCATTGGGAGTTGTGAACACTGAAGCTTTCTTT.

This clone showed up just a few times. This rearrangement joins TRBV10-3 to TRBJ2-7; D perhaps matches TRBD2 (6 bases). Trimming pared 6 bases from V and 5 bases from J, leaving 11 bases between. This CDR3 comprises 12 residues. Germline V lookup: CDR1 ENHRY, CDR2 SYGVKD. CDR3 protein: CAIRELAHEQYF. The CDR3 DNA sequence: TGTGCCATCAGAGAACTAGCCCACGAGCAGTACTTC.

V gene TRBV12-3 or TRBV12-4 combines with J gene TRBJ2-2, with a tentative D call TRBD1 (5 bases). This CDR3 spans 13 amino acids. V gave up 6 bases and J gave up 6 bases, with 11 bases separating them. DNA of the CDR3: TGTGCCAGCAGAGAGCAGGGTCCCGGGGAGCTGTTTTTT. The encoded protein is CASREQGPGELFF.

The chain carries TRBV6-5 and TRBJ2-2; 9 bases line up with TRBD1. The CDR3 is 14 amino acids. CDR1 and CDR2 from the germline V gene are MNHEY and SVGAGI. V was clipped by 6 bases and J by 5 bases; unmatched bases: 4. CDR3 region: CASRQGARTGELFF. CDR3 nucleotides: TGTGCCAGCAGACAGGGGGCGCGGACCGGGGAGCTGTTTTTT.

The V call is TRBV5-5, the J call TRBJ1-2; D uncertain. The V end was cut by 5 bases, the J end by 1 base, with 18 bases between. CDR1 SGHKS and CDR2 YYEKEE come from the germline V gene (reference sequence). This CDR3 has 16 residues. The chain's CDR3 is CASSLTGILINYGYTF. CDR3 DNA: TGTGCCAGCAGTCTGACCGGGATCTTGATTAACTATGGCTACACCTTC. The whole variable domain, filled in from reference TRBV5-5 and TRBJ1-2, reads DAGVTQSPTHLIKTRGQQVTLRCSPISGHKSVSWYQQVLGQGPQFIFQYYEKEERGRGNFPDRFSARQFPNYSSELNVNALLLGDSALYLCASSLTGILINYGYTFGSGTRLTVV.

The rearrangement links TRBV29-1 to TRBJ1-1; 8 bases match TRBD1. The J segment lost 1 base and the V segment lost 4 bases, leaving 5 bases of the junction unmatched. Germline assignment: CDR1 SQVTM and CDR2 ANQGSEA. There are 14 residues in the CDR3. The CDR3 reads CSVAAGGKNTEAFF. DNA for the CDR3: TGCAGCGTTGCGGCAGGGGGCAAGAACACTGAAGCTTTCTTT.

The CDR3 DNA reads TGTGCCAGCTCACCGGACAGCGACCCTACCAAAAACGCTTTCTTT. Translating it yields CASSPDSDPTKNAFF. The rearrangement uses TRBV18 and TRBJ1-1, with D perhaps matching TRBD1 (6 bases). V shed 3 bases and J shed 11 bases, with 22 bases lying between them. CDR1 is KGHSH and CDR2 is LQKENI in the germline V gene. The CDR3 has 15 residues.

The rearrangement uses TRBV28 and TRBJ1-2; a possible D gene is TRBD1 (5 bases). This CDR3 has 14 residues. Trimming stripped 6 bases from V and 2 bases from J, with 13 bases between. Germline V gene lookup returns CDR1 MDHEN and CDR2 SYDVKM. This CDR3 reads CASSFGGKNYGYTF. CDR3 coding DNA: TGTGCCAGCAGCTTCGGGGGAAAGAACTATGGCTACACCTTC.

The genes are TRBV9 and TRBJ2-5; a possible D gene is TRBD1 (6 bases). The CDR3 length is 13 residues. The V end was cut by 0 bases, the J end by 9 bases, with 12 bases between. Looked up from germline, CDR1 is SGDLS and CDR2 is YYNGEE. CDR3 in DNA: TGTGCCAGCAGCGTAGAAGGGGCAGGGGCCCAGTACTTC. Its translation is CASSVEGAGAQYF.

The rearrangement joins TRBV24-1 to TRBJ2-5; 9 nucleotides agree with TRBD2. V dropped 9 bases and J dropped 4; count of bases not matched to a gene: 5. This CDR3 comprises 13 residues. Germline loops: CDR1 KGHDR, CDR2 SFDVKD. Here the CDR3 DNA reads TGTGCCACCCAGCGGGAGGTAGGAGAGACCCAGTACTTC. The encoded protein is CATQREVGETQYF.

The chain has TRBV6-5 and TRBJ2-1; 13 nucleotides align to TRBD2. The ends lost 2 bases at V and 9 bases at J; junction bases unmatched: 7. This CDR3 is 16 amino acids long. Germline V gene lookup returns CDR1 MNHEY and CDR2 SVGAGI. CDR3 protein: CASSYQTSGRRGEQFF. The DNA for the CDR3 is TGTGCCAGCAGTTACCAGACTAGCGGGAGGCGGGGTGAGCAGTTCTTC.

The chain links TRBV9 to TRBJ2-1; 11 positions agree with TRBD2. V dropped 7 bases and J dropped 9; count of bases not matched to a gene: 6. Germline loops: CDR1 SGDLS, CDR2 YYNGEE. The CDR3 contains 13 residues. The CDR3 here is CASETSGVGEQFF. CDR3 bases: TGTGCCAGCGAGACTAGCGGGGTGGGTGAGCAGTTCTTC.

The table lists this clone with a count of one. V and J are TRBV28 and TRBJ1-1; 7 positions agree with TRBD1. The trim removed 6 bases at V and 6 bases at J, leaving 13 bases unmatched. The CDR3 sequence is 15 residues long. Looked up from germline, CDR1 is MDHEN and CDR2 is SYDVKM. The CDR3 region is CASRLSKGATAEAFF. CDR3 nucleotide sequence: TGTGCCAGCAGACTTTCTAAGGGGGCGACGGCTGAAGCTTTCTTT.

The chain carries TRBV27 and TRBJ2-5, with 8 bases aligning to TRBD2. The trim removed 3 bases at V and 7 bases at J, leaving 16 bases unmatched. CDR1 and CDR2 from the germline V gene are MNHEY and SMNVEV (reference sequence). The CDR3 runs 17 residues. This chain's CDR3 is CASSLTVGAGDFGTQYF. In DNA, the CDR3 is TGTGCCAGCAGTTTGACGGTGGGAGCGGGAGACTTCGGGACCCAGTACTTC.

The rearrangement joins TRBV28 to TRBJ2-7; 8 positions agree with TRBD1. V shed 5 bases, J shed 6 bases, and the junction held 9 bases outside the gene matches. CDR1 MDHEN and CDR2 SYDVKM come from the germline V gene. The CDR3 sequence is 14 residues long. The CDR3 DNA sequence: TGTGCCAGCAGTCCGACAGGGGAGGCTCGCGAGCAGTACTTC. Protein product: CASSPTGEAREQYF.

The chain combines TRBV2 with TRBJ1-1; D might be TRBD1 (6 bases). This CDR3 region has 14 residues. V shed 11 bases and J shed 1 base, with 17 bases lying between them. Per germline, CDR1 SNHLY and CDR2 FYNNEI. The CDR3: CAAALQGGNTEAFF. The CDR3 nucleotides are TGTGCCGCAGCCCTACAGGGTGGGAACACTGAAGCTTTCTTT.

This rearrangement joins TRBV15 to TRBJ2-2; perhaps TRBD2 as D (6 bases). This CDR3 has 16 residues. Trimming left V 2 bases short and J 1 base short, with 11 bases between. Germline loops: CDR1 LNHNV, CDR2 YYDKDF (reference sequence). The DNA of the CDR3 is TGTGCCACCAGCAGAAACCGGGAGCTGAACACCGGGGAGCTGTTTTTT. This codes for CATSRNRELNTGELFF. Full variable domain (remainder filled in from reference TRBV15 and TRBJ2-2): DAMVIQNPRYQVTQFGKPVTLSCSQTLNHNVMYWYQQKSSQAPKLLFHYYDKDFNNEADTPDNFQSRRPNTSFCFLDIRSPGLGDTAMYLCATSRNRELNTGELFFGEGSRLTVL.